This TCR beta chain emerged from a study of shared clonotypes between healthy human individuals. Study context: A donor's plate count was three for CD4 naive and three for CD4 memory; CD8 naive had two and CD8 memory one.

Per the original methods: Filtering differed because ImmunoSEQ produced junction-only sequences that carried no quality scores. Sequenced by immunoSEQ multiplex PCR; TCRdb stores in-frame clones only, minus some. The D gene and trimming were derived from the DNA, and the V and J assignments and clone size from that table. In the table there are 1.5 million to 2.5 million clones, about 95% of which are singletons. The naive CD8 population came from CD45RO-negative cells selected for CCR7, without terminally differentiated effector memory CD45RA+ cells. Those who donated were healthy HIV-negative adults, with no recent acute infections or vaccinations reported. This CDR3 comprises 16 residues. V was clipped by 4 bases and J by 3 bases, with 19 bases between them. Germline V CDR1 and CDR2: KGHSH, LQKENI.

V gene TRBV18 combines with J gene TRBJ2-7; possible D gene TRBD2, 6 bases. The origin of this receptor is a man aged 18 to 29 in good health. The sequencing input was naive CD8+ T cells sorted from blood. CDR3 loop: CASSLGAGMGIYEQYF. The CDR3 DNA reads TGTGCCAGCTCACTAGGAGCGGGTATGGGGATCTACGAGCAGTACTTC.